This T cell receptor (beta chain) derives from a study of cytomegalovirus exposure and HLA in healthy donors. Use of 60 Vbeta and 13 Jbeta primers characterized the PCR. Assay: immunoSEQ multiplex PCR; the TCRdb copy retains only in-frame clones and omits some. Among about 160,000 clones listed, 79% were seen once. V lost 3 bases, J lost 4 bases, and 20 bases lay in between. In germline, CDR1 is SGHDT, CDR2 YYEEEE. The CDR3 runs to 16 residues. This clone has only one observation. The sample taken for sequencing was PBMCs. The V gene is TRBV5-6, the J gene TRBJ2-7; D might be TRBD2 (6 bases). The TCR was taken from a man aged 40-50 years in good health and CMV-seronegative. The CDR3 reads CASSSRLALTAYEQYF. CDR3 bases: TGTGCCAGCAGCTCCCGGCTAGCGCTTACTGCTTACGAGCAGTACTTC.